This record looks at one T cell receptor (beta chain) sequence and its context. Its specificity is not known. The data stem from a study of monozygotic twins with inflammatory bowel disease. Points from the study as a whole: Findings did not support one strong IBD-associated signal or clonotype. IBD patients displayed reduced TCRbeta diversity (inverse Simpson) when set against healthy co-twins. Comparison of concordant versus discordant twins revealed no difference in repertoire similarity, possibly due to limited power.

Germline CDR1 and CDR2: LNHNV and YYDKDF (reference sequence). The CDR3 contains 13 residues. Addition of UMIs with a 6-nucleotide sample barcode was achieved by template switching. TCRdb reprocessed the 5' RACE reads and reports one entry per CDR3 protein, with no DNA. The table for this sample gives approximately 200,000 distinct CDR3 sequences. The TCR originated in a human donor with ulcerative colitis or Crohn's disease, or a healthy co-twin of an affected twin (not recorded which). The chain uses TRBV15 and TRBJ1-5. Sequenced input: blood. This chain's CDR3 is CATSGDTNQPQHF.